The 13 T cell receptor beta chains listed next were all sequenced from one sample in a study of T cell responses to AZD1222 COVID-19 vaccine. Libraries were prepared by immunoSEQ multiplex PCR; TCRdb keeps only in-frame clonotypes and omits some of them. Among more than 150,000 clones, approximately 90% were seen once, and the ten largest hold roughly a quarter. Here the sequenced sample was peripheral blood, taken 28 days after the second AZD1222 dose. The source of these receptors is an adult who received the AZD1222 COVID-19 vaccine.

This clone was picked up a small number of times. CDR3 in amino acids: CSASPGTSVSYEQYF. The CDR3 bases are TGCAGTGCTAGTCCCGGGACTAGCGTGTCCTACGAGCAGTACTTC. The chain links TRBV20-1 to TRBJ2-7, with 10 positions matching TRBD2. J was trimmed by 1 base and V by 3 bases; bases with no gene match: 6. There are 15 residues in the CDR3. CDR1 is DFQATT and CDR2 is SNEGSKA in the germline V gene (reference sequence).

The rearrangement uses TRBV2 and TRBJ2-1; 7 bases fit TRBD2. Trimming cost V 7 bases and J 5 bases; bases outside gene matches: 5. Germline V lookup: CDR1 SNHLY, CDR2 FYNNEI. The CDR3 is 13 amino acids. CDR3 coding DNA: TGTGCCAGCAACCAGCGGGGAAACAATGAGCAGTTCTTC. This encodes CASNQRGNNEQFF. Full variable domain (rest looked up from reference TRBV2 and TRBJ2-1): EPEVTQTPSHQVTQMGQEVILRCVPISNHLYFYWYRQILGQKVEFLVSFYNNEISEKSEIFDDQFSVERPDGSNFTLKIRSTKLEDSAMYFCASNQRGNNEQFFGPGTRLTVL.

CDR3 protein: CASSQDFGKNIQYF. The CDR3 region has the DNA TGCGCCAGCAGCCAGGACTTTGGCAAAAACATTCAGTACTTC. The J gene is TRBJ2-4, the V gene TRBV4-1, with a possible D match to TRBD2 (5 bases). In germline, CDR1 is MGHRA, CDR2 YSYEKL. Trimming shortened V by 3 bases and J by 3 bases, and 9 bases separated the two germline ends. This CDR3 is built from 14 residues.

This clone has more than one count but fewer than ten. The chain combines TRBV19 with TRBJ2-5, with 12 bases that match TRBD2. The germline V gene encodes CDR1 LNHDA and CDR2 SQIVND (reference sequence). Unmatched junction bases numbered 7, after V lost 6 bases and J lost 5 bases. The CDR3 is 15 residues long. CDR3 in amino acids: CASRATTSGRETQYF. CDR3 bases: TGTGCCAGTAGGGCCACTACTAGCGGGAGGGAGACCCAGTACTTC.

V gene TRBV3-1 (or the pseudogene TRBV3-2) combines with J gene TRBJ1-6; D not resolved. Trimming cost V 4 bases and J 10 bases, with 8 bases left between them. The CDR3 extends over 12 amino acids. Germline loops: CDR1 LGHDT, CDR2 YNNKEL (reference sequence). DNA of the CDR3: TGTGCCAGCAGCCCAGGCGGGTCACCCCTCCACTTT. Amino acids: CASSPGGSPLHF.

The genes are TRBV14 and TRBJ2-4; D perhaps matches TRBD1 (6 bases). The CDR3 is 13 amino acids. CDR1 is SGHDN and CDR2 is FVKESK in the germline V gene. The V gene lost 4 bases and the J gene lost 2 bases, with 6 bases spanning the gap. As DNA, the CDR3 is TGTGCCAGCAGCCGGGACACCAAAAACATTCAGTACTTC. Its translation is CASSRDTKNIQYF.

The chain is built from TRBV7-3 and TRBJ2-7, with TRBD2 matching 8 bases. Germline trimming cut 3 bases from V and 7 bases from J; bases unmatched to any gene: 8. The germline V gene encodes CDR1 SGHTA and CDR2 FQGTGA. The CDR3 sequence is 14 residues long. This CDR3 is CASSFGGLEAEQYF. The CDR3, as DNA: TGTGCCAGCAGCTTCGGGGGACTAGAGGCTGAGCAGTACTTC. The variable domain in full, completed from reference TRBV7-3 and TRBJ2-7, reads GAGVSQTPSNKVTEKGKYVELRCDPISGHTALYWYRQSLGQGPEFLIYFQGTGAADDSGLPNDRFFAVRPEGSVSTLKIQRTERGDSAVYLCASSFGGLEAEQYFGPGTRLTVT.

This chain joins TRBV10-3 and TRBJ2-2, with 8 bases matching TRBD1. Trimming removed 8 bases from V and 4 bases from J; junction bases left unmatched: 9. The CDR3 loop spans 15 amino acids. Looked up from germline, CDR1 is ENHRY and CDR2 is SYGVKD. CDR3 coding DNA: TGTGCCATCCACAGGACAGGGACGGGCACCGGGGAGCTGTTTTTT. The encoded protein is CAIHRTGTGTGELFF.

CDR3 sequence reads: CASSSSGSTGELFF. The CDR3 DNA reads as TGTGCCAGCAGCTCAAGCGGGAGCACCGGGGAGCTGTTTTTT. The chain uses TRBV9 and TRBJ2-2; 8 positions match TRBD2. Germline V gene data show CDR1 as SGDLS and CDR2 as YYNGEE. The V segment lost 4 bases and the J segment 4 bases; nucleotides outside the gene matches: 3. The CDR3 has 14 amino acids.

This chain links TRBV5-1 with TRBJ2-7, with 12 bases matching TRBD1. CDR1 and CDR2 (germline): SGHRS, YFSETQ. J lost 5 bases, V lost 4 bases, and 1 base had no gene match. The CDR3 consists of 13 residues. CDR3 sequence: CASSGTGGDEQYF. The CDR3 bases are TGCGCCAGCAGCGGGACAGGGGGCGACGAGCAGTACTTC.

The V and J genes are TRBV7-2 and TRBJ1-3, with D hard to call. This CDR3 has 14 residues. Germline V gene data show CDR1 as SGHTA and CDR2 as FQGNSA. V was trimmed by 5 bases and J by 0 bases, leaving 8 bases between them. CDR3 region: CASSVRDSGNTIYF. The CDR3 DNA reads as TGTGCCAGCAGCGTAAGGGACTCTGGAAACACCATATATTTT.

V gene TRBV4-3 combines with J gene TRBJ1-6; tentatively, D is TRBD1 (6 bases). The CDR3 consists of 20 residues. The V gene lost 0 bases and the J gene lost 5 bases, with 23 bases spanning the gap. Germline assignment: CDR1 LGHNA and CDR2 YSLEER. The CDR3 loop is CASSQDNGGPVGPDNSPLHF. CDR3 nucleotide sequence: TGCGCCAGCAGCCAAGATAATGGGGGGCCCGTGGGTCCCGATAATTCACCCCTCCACTTT.

This chain links TRBV2 with TRBJ2-7, with D possibly matching TRBD1 (6 bases). Trimming stripped 2 bases from V and 0 bases from J, with 11 bases between. The CDR3 runs to 15 residues. Germline assignment: CDR1 SNHLY and CDR2 FYNNEI. CDR3 sequence (DNA): TGTGCCAGCAGTGAATCGTCAGGGGTCTCCTACGAGCAGTACTTC. Translation gives CASSESSGVSYEQYF. The entire variable domain, with the rest obtained from reference TRBV2 and TRBJ2-7, is as follows: EPEVTQTPSHQVTQMGQEVILRCVPISNHLYFYWYRQILGQKVEFLVSFYNNEISEKSEIFDDQFSVERPDGSNFTLKIRSTKLEDSAMYFCASSESSGVSYEQYFGPGTRLTVT.